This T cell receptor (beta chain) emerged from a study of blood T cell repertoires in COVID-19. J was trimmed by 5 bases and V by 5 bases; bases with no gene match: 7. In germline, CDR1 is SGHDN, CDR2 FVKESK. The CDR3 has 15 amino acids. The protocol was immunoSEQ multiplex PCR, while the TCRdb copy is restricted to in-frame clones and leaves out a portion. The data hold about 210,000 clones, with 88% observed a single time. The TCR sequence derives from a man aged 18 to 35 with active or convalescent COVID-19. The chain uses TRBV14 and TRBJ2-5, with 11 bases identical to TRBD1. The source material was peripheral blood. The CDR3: CASSVGTGGLETQYF. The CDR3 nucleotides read TGTGCCAGCAGCGTTGGGACAGGGGGTTTGGAGACCCAGTACTTC.